The clone carrying this T cell receptor (beta chain) was observed many times. Noted time point: newly diagnosed GD, antithyroid drugs for less than 3 months. RNA from PBMCs was the source of the TCR library. The data stem from a study of regulatory T cells in long-lasting Graves disease. Investigators prepared the TCR beta libraries by applying iRepertoire HTBI primers and Arm-PCR of CDR3 regions. In TCRdb, the multiplex PCR reads were re-called with MiXCR into one record per CDR3 protein. The data contain a few hundred thousand distinct CDR3 sequences, 20% to 25% of them singletons. Between the trimmed V and J ends, which lost 1 base and 2 bases, there was a span of 18 bases. This CDR3 spans 16 amino acids. The V gene's germline CDR1 is DFQATT and CDR2 SNEGSKA (reference sequence).

The source was peripheral blood mononuclear cells (PBMCs), collected at new diagnosis, from a patient treated with antithyroid drugs. This sequence was found in a female donor with Graves disease. The V and J genes are TRBV20-1 and TRBJ2-7; the D gene is possibly TRBD1 (6 bases). The CDR3 spells CSARARTERETYEQYF. In nucleotides, the CDR3 is TGCAGTGCTAGAGCAAGGACAGAAAGAGAAACCTACGAGCAGTACTTC.